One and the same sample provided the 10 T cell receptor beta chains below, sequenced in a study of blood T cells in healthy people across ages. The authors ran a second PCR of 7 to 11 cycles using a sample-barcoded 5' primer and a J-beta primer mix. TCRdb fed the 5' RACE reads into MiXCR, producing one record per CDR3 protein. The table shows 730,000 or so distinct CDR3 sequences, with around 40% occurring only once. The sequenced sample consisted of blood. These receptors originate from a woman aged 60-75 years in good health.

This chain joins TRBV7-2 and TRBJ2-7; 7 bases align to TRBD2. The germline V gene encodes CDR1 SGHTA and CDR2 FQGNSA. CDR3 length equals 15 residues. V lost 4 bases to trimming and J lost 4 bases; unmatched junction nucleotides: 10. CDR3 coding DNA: TGTGCCAGCAGCTGGGCGGGAGACCCAAGTTACGAGCAGTACTTC. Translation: CASSWAGDPSYEQYF.

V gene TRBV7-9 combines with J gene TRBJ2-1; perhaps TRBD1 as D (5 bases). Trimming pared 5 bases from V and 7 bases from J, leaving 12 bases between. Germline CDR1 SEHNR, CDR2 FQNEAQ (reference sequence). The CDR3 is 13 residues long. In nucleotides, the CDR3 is TGTGCCAGCAGCCCAAAAAGGGGAAATGAGCAGTTCTTC. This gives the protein CASSPKRGNEQFF.

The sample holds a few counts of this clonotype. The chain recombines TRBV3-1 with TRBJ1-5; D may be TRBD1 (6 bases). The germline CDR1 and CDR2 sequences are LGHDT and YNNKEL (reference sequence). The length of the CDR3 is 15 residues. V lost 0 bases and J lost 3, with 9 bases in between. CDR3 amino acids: CASSQDTGFNQPQHF. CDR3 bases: TGTGCCAGCAGCCAAGATACAGGGTTCAATCAGCCCCAGCATTTT.

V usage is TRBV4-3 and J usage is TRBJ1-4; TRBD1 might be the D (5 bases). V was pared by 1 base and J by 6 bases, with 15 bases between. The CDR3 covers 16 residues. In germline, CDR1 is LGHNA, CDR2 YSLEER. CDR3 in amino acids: CASSQAMGGDHEKLFF. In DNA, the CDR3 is TGCGCCAGCAGCCAAGCTATGGGAGGGGATCATGAAAAACTGTTTTTT.

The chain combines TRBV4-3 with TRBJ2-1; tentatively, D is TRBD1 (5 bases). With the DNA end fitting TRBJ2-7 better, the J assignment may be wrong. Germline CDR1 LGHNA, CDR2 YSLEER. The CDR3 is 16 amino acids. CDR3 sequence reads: CASSQEWRQWYNEQYF. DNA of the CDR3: TGCGCCAGCAGCCAAGAATGGCGACAGTGGTACAATGAGCAGTACTTC.

The chain's CDR3 is CASSFNRGLQETQYF. In DNA form, the CDR3 reads TGTGCCAGCAGTTTTAACAGGGGGCTTCAAGAGACCCAGTACTTC. J is TRBJ2-5 and V is TRBV27, with 9 positions matching TRBD1. V was pared by 3 bases and J by 2 bases, with 4 bases of the junction left unmatched. Germline assignment: CDR1 MNHEY and CDR2 SMNVEV (reference sequence). The CDR3 has 15 amino acids.

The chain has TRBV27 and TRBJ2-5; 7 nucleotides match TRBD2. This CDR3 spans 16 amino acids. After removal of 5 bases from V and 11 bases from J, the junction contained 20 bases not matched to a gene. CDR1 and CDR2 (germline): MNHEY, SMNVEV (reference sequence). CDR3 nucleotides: TGTGCCAGCAGTCCCCGAAGGGCGGGAGCGAGCAATGAGCAGTACTTC. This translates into CASSPRRAGASNEQYF.

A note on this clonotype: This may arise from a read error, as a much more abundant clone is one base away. The CDR3 spells CASTGPCSYEQYF. In DNA form, the CDR3 reads TGTGCCAGCACGGGACCATGCTCCTACGAGCAGTACTTC. The chain uses TRBV6-6 and TRBJ2-7, with D perhaps being TRBD1 or TRBD2 (5 bases each). Trimming pared 7 bases from V and 0 bases from J, leaving 10 bases between. CDR3 length: 13 residues. CDR1 and CDR2 (germline): MNHNY, SVGAGI (reference sequence).

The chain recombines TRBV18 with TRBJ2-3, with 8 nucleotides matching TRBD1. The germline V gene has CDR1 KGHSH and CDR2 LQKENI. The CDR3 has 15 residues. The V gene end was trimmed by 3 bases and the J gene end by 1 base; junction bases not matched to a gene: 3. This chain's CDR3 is CASSPQGAGTDTQYF. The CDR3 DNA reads TGTGCCAGCTCACCCCAGGGGGCCGGCACAGATACGCAGTATTTT.

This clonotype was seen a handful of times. CDR3 bases: TGCAGTGCTTTACAGGGAGGGACCCAGTACTTC. Translated, it gives CSALQGGTQYF. V gene TRBV20-1 combines with J gene TRBJ2-5; D may correspond to TRBD1 or TRBD2 (6 bases each). This CDR3 is built from 11 residues. In germline, CDR1 is DFQATT, CDR2 SNEGSKA (reference sequence). V was cut by 5 bases and J by 7 bases, with 11 bases left in between.